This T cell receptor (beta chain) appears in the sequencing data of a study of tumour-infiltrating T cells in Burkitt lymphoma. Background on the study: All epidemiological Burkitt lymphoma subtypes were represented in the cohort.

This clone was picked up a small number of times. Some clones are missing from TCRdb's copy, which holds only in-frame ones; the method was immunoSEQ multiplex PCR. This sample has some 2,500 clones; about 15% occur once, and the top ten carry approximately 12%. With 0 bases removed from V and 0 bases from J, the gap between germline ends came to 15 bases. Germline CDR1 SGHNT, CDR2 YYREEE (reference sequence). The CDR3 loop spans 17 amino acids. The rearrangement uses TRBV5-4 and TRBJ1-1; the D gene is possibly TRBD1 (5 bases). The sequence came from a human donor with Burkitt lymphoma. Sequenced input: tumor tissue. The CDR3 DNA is TGTGCCAGCAGCTTGGCGGGACCCCCTATGATGAACACTGAAGCTTTCTTT. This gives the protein CASSLAGPPMMNTEAFF. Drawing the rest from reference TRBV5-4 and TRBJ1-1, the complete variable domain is ETGVTQSPTHLIKTRGQQVTLRCSSQSGHNTVSWYQQALGQGPQFIFQYYREEENGRGNFPPRFSGLQFPNYSSELNVNALELDDSALYLCASSLAGPPMMNTEAFFGQGTRLTVV.